A single sample is the source of the 23 T cell receptor beta chains below, sequenced in a study of early T cells in non-severe SARS-CoV-2 infection. MiXCR, applied by TCRdb to the 5' RACE reads, yields one record per CDR3 protein. The table has 25,000 to 35,000 distinct CDR3 sequences, roughly 7.2% seen once; the top ten hold under 3.5%. Sequenced: whole blood. The receptors were gathered from an adult who was a healthcare worker with PCR-confirmed SARS-CoV-2 infection or an uninfected control (not recorded which).

This clonotype appeared many times. The V gene is TRBV12-3 or TRBV12-4, the J gene TRBJ1-5; D is uncertain. V shed 6 bases and J shed 5 bases, with 23 bases lying between them. The CDR3 is 17 residues long. The CDR3 reads CASSSSSSAGTDQPQHF. Written as DNA, the CDR3 is TGTGCCAGCAGCTCCTCTTCATCCGCTGGTACAGATCAGCCCCAGCATTTT.

In its sample, this clonotype was seen many times. V usage is TRBV19 and J usage is TRBJ2-7; tentative D call: TRBD1 (6 bases). V lost 7 bases, J lost 7 bases, and 20 bases lay in between. The V gene's germline CDR1 is LNHDA and CDR2 SQIVND (reference sequence). There are 14 residues in the CDR3. This CDR3 reads CASTPQGALGEQYF. The CDR3 nucleotides read TGTGCCAGTACCCCACAGGGAGCCCTGGGTGAGCAGTACTTC.

There are a few counts of this clonotype. This rearrangement joins TRBV2 to TRBJ2-3, with 9 bases lining up with TRBD2. In germline, CDR1 is SNHLY, CDR2 FYNNEI. This CDR3 is built from 14 residues. J gave up 1 base and V 4 bases, and 0 bases lay outside the gene matches. CDR3 sequence: CASSGTSGTDTQYF. The CDR3 DNA is TGTGCCAGCAGTGGGACTAGCGGCACAGATACGCAGTATTTT.

This clonotype has ten or more counts. The chain recombines TRBV6-5 with TRBJ2-1, with D unclear. CDR3 length equals 12 residues. Trimming removed 8 bases at V and 7 bases at J, with 12 bases between. The germline CDR1 and CDR2 sequences are MNHEY and SVGAGI. CDR3 amino acids: CASGGAGNEQFF. The CDR3 coding sequence is TGTGCCAGCGGCGGCGCTGGGAATGAGCAGTTCTTC.

The table lists this clonotype with a few counts. The V gene is TRBV7-6, the J gene TRBJ2-1; D is unclear. The V gene lost 5 bases and the J gene lost 0 bases, with 2 bases spanning the gap. CDR3 length: 12 amino acids. The germline V gene has CDR1 SGHVS and CDR2 FNYEAQ. CDR3 loop: CASSLSYNEQFF. The CDR3 DNA reads as TGTGCCAGCAGCCTCTCCTACAATGAGCAGTTCTTC.

This chain joins TRBV6-1 and TRBJ1-2; 8 bases agree with TRBD1. CDR3 length: 15 amino acids. Germline trimming cut 7 bases from V and 3 bases from J; bases unmatched to any gene: 10. The V gene's germline CDR1 is MNHNS and CDR2 SASEGT. The CDR3 loop is CASTKTGAPDYGYTF. As DNA, the CDR3 is TGTGCCAGCACTAAGACAGGGGCGCCAGACTATGGCTACACCTTC.

Many counts were recorded for this clonotype. CDR3: CSARDLGEGIQYF. CDR3 nucleotide sequence: TGCAGTGCTAGAGACCTGGGGGAAGGCATTCAGTACTTC. The chain has TRBV20-1 and TRBJ2-4, with D perhaps assigned TRBD1 or TRBD2 (5 bases each). Germline V lookup: CDR1 DFQATT, CDR2 SNEGSKA (reference sequence). The CDR3 runs to 13 residues. The V and J ends lost 0 bases and 9 bases respectively, with 12 bases between them.

This clonotype was seen many times. J is TRBJ1-2 and V is TRBV20-1, with 8 bases fitting TRBD1. The CDR3 is made up of 12 amino acids. Germline V CDR1 and CDR2: DFQATT, SNEGSKA (reference sequence). The junction had 3 bases not matched to a gene; V was cut back by 5 bases and J by 4 bases. This CDR3 reads CSAGQGRYGYTF. The CDR3 nucleotides are TGCAGTGCTGGACAGGGACGCTATGGCTACACCTTC.

The CDR3 bases are TGCAGCGGACGGATTCGAGAGCAGTTCTTC. Its translation: CSGRIREQFF. The rearrangement uses TRBV29-1 and TRBJ2-1; D is uncertain. The CDR3 runs to 10 residues. Germline V gene lookup returns CDR1 SQVTM and CDR2 ANQGSEA. Trimming stripped 7 bases from V and 10 bases from J, with 11 bases between.

This clonotype was seen ten or more times. The V gene is TRBV12-3 or TRBV12-4, the J gene TRBJ2-6; TRBD1 matches 11 bases. The CDR3 is 18 residues long. V shed 5 bases, J shed 0 bases, and the junction held 6 bases outside the gene matches. This chain's CDR3 is CASSGAGTGGSGANVLTF. Here the CDR3 DNA reads TGTGCCAGCAGTGGAGCCGGGACAGGGGGCTCTGGGGCCAACGTCCTGACTTTC.

This clonotype was seen many times. V usage is TRBV7-2 and J usage is TRBJ2-1, with D possibly TRBD1 on 6 matching bases. In germline, CDR1 is SGHTA, CDR2 FQGNSA. Trimming took off 2 bases at V and 8 bases at J, with 13 bases between the two ends. This CDR3 comprises 14 residues. The CDR3 loop is CASSLRTGIDEQFF. The CDR3 DNA follows: TGTGCCAGCAGCTTACGCACAGGGATCGATGAGCAGTTCTTC.

This clonotype was seen at least ten times. The V gene is TRBV3-1, the J gene TRBJ1-5, with 7 bases that match TRBD1. The length of the CDR3 is 15 residues. Per the germline V gene, CDR1 is LGHDT and CDR2 is YNNKEL (reference sequence). V shed 0 bases and J 4 bases; nucleotides not matched to a gene: 3. CDR3 region: CASSQDMTGNQPQHF. CDR3 nucleotide sequence: TGTGCCAGCAGCCAAGATATGACAGGGAATCAGCCCCAGCATTTT. Complete variable domain (other parts from reference TRBV3-1 and TRBJ1-5): DTAVSQTPKYLVTQMGNDKSIKCEQNLGHDTMYWYKQDSKKFLKIMFSYNNKELIINETVPNRFSPKSPDKAHLNLHINSLELGDSAVYFCASSQDMTGNQPQHFGDGTRLSIL.

This clonotype was counted many times. The J gene is TRBJ1-1, the V gene TRBV5-5; a possible D gene is TRBD1 (5 bases). The CDR3 loop spans 14 amino acids. V was pared by 0 bases and J by 4 bases, with 10 bases between. CDR1 is SGHKS, CDR2 YYEKEE, per germline (reference sequence). CDR3: CASSLEWRGTEAFF. The CDR3 DNA reads as TGTGCCAGCAGCTTGGAATGGAGGGGCACTGAAGCTTTCTTT. The entire variable domain, with the rest obtained from reference TRBV5-5 and TRBJ1-1, is as follows: DAGVTQSPTHLIKTRGQQVTLRCSPISGHKSVSWYQQVLGQGPQFIFQYYEKEERGRGNFPDRFSARQFPNYSSELNVNALLLGDSALYLCASSLEWRGTEAFFGQGTRLTVV.

The CDR3 reads CASSPWSGPQETQYF. CDR3 DNA: TGTGCCAGCAGCCCTTGGTCCGGGCCCCAAGAGACCCAGTACTTC. This rearrangement joins TRBV7-2 to TRBJ2-5; D is ambiguous. Germline-derived CDR1 and CDR2 are SGHTA and FQGNSA. V was pared by 5 bases and J by 1 base, with 14 bases between. The CDR3 length is 15 residues.

The rearrangement joins TRBV4-2 to TRBJ2-7; 11 bases fit TRBD2. The germline V gene has CDR1 LGHNA and CDR2 YNFKEQ. This CDR3 spans 15 amino acids. Trimming removed 5 bases from V and 5 bases from J; junction bases left unmatched: 8. CDR3 sequence (DNA): TGTGCCAGCAGCGATACTAGCGGGAGTGGCAACGAGCAGTACTTC. Amino acid sequence: CASSDTSGSGNEQYF.

This clonotype was seen repeatedly, ten times or more. The genes are TRBV6-5 and TRBJ1-3; D not resolved. Germline V gene data show CDR1 as MNHEY and CDR2 as SVGAGI. Trimming left V 0 bases short and J 0 bases short, with 12 bases between. The CDR3 has 17 amino acids. This CDR3 is CASSYSLTGSSGNTIYF. CDR3 DNA sequence: TGTGCCAGCAGTTACTCGCTGACGGGCAGCTCTGGAAACACCATATATTTT.

This clonotype showed up just a few times. This CDR3 is CASSGEDRGDPRANEQFF. CDR3 DNA sequence: TGTGCCAGCAGCGGAGAAGACAGGGGTGATCCCCGAGCCAATGAGCAGTTCTTC. This chain uses TRBV9 with TRBJ2-1, with 8 bases aligning to TRBD1. Per the germline V gene, CDR1 is SGDLS and CDR2 is YYNGEE. J lost 6 bases, V lost 3 bases, and 17 bases had no gene match. The CDR3 runs to 18 residues.

This clonotype was picked up many times. The rearrangement joins TRBV5-1 to TRBJ2-2; 14 nucleotides agree with TRBD2. The CDR3 is 19 residues long. Germline CDR1 and CDR2: SGHRS and YFSETQ. With 7 bases clipped from V and 6 bases from J, the junction kept 17 bases outside the gene matches. For the CDR3, the DNA is TGCGCCAGCCTCCCCCGGGGCAGACTAGCGGGAGGGCCCTCCGGGGAGCTGTTTTTT. Translated: CASLPRGRLAGGPSGELFF.

The chain joins TRBV6-1 to TRBJ2-7; 11 bases match TRBD1. This CDR3 is 15 amino acids long. Germline V gives CDR1 MNHNS, CDR2 SASEGT. Unmatched junction bases numbered 4, after V lost 0 bases and J lost 6 bases. CDR3 nucleotides: TGTGCCAGCAGTGAAGCTGGACAGGGGGCGAGCGAGCAGTACTTC. Amino acids: CASSEAGQGASEQYF.

The chain carries TRBV12-3 or TRBV12-4 and TRBJ2-5; 10 positions agree with TRBD2. The CDR3 spans 14 residues. The V and J ends lost 2 bases and 8 bases, in that order; junction bases with no gene match: 5. CDR3 in DNA: TGTGCCAGCAGTTTATCTAGCGGGAGTGCCACCCAGTACTTC. This sequence encodes CASSLSSGSATQYF.

This clonotype was recorded at least ten times. V usage is TRBV27 and J usage is TRBJ1-1; 7 bases align to TRBD1. The trim removed 3 bases at V and 1 base at J, leaving 5 bases unmatched. The CDR3 runs 15 residues. Germline V lookup: CDR1 MNHEY, CDR2 SMNVEV (reference sequence). This chain's CDR3 is CASSFQGGSNTEAFF. For the CDR3, the DNA is TGTGCCAGCAGTTTTCAGGGGGGCTCGAACACTGAAGCTTTCTTT.

There are a few counts of this clonotype. This sequence joins TRBV20-1 and TRBJ2-3; D call uncertain. Germline CDR1 reads DFQATT; CDR2 reads SNEGSKA (reference sequence). This CDR3 spans 13 amino acids. Trimming removed 0 bases from V and 5 bases from J, with 9 bases in between. CDR3 amino acids: CSARDVDRDTQYF. CDR3 in DNA: TGCAGTGCTAGAGATGTCGATAGAGATACGCAGTATTTT.

This clonotype was observed at least ten times. V gene TRBV5-1 combines with J gene TRBJ2-1; TRBD2 matches at 11 bases. Trimming took 3 bases from V and 4 from J; bases not matched to a gene: 6. The CDR3 extends over 16 amino acids. Looked up from germline, CDR1 is SGHRS and CDR2 is YFSETQ. The CDR3 DNA reads TGCGCCAGCAGCTCTGGGACTAGCGGACATTACAATGAGCAGTTCTTC. It encodes CASSSGTSGHYNEQFF.